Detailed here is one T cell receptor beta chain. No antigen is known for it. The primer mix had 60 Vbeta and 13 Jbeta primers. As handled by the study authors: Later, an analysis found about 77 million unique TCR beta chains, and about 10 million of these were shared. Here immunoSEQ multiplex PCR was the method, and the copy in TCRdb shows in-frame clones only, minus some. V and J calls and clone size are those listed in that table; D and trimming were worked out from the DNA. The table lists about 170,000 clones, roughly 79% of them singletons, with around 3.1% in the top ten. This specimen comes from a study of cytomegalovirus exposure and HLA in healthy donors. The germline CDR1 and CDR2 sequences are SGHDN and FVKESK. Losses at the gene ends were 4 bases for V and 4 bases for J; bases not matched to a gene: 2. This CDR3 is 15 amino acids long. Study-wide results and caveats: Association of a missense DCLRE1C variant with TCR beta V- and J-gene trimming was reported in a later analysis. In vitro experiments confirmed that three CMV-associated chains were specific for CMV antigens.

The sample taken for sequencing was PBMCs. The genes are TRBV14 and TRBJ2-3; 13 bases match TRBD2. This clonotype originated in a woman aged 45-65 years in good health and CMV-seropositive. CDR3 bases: TGTGCCAGCAGCCCCGGACTAGCGGGGGCAGATACGCAGTATTTT. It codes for CASSPGLAGADTQYF. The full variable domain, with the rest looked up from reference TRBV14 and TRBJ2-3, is EAGVTQFPSHSVIEKGQTVTLRCDPISGHDNLYWYRRVMGKEIKFLLHFVKESKQDESGMPNNRFLAERTGGTYSTLKVQPAELEDSGVYFCASSPGLAGADTQYFGPGTRLTVL.